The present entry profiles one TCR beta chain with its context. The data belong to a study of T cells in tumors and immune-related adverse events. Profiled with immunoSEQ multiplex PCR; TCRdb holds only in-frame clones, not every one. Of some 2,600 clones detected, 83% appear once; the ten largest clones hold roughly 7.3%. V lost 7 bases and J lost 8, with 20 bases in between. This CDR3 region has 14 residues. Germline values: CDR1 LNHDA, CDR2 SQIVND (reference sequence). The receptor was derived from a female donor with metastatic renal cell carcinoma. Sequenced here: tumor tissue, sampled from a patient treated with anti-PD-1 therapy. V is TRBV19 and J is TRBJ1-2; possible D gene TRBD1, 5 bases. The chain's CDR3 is CASTSPGLAGGYTF. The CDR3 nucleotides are TGTGCCAGTACCTCCCCGGGACTAGCGGGCGGCTACACCTTC.